This T cell receptor (beta chain) emerged from a study of T cells in pancreatic ductal adenocarcinoma. Points from the study as a whole: Tumor-versus-blood clonality comparisons may be biased toward lower tumor diversity. No significant tumor-blood clonality difference; means were about 0.12 and 0.073. Tumor samples had fewer productive templates and roughly 8-fold fewer unique clonotypes than blood. The resected cohort was biased toward the minority with early-stage disease.

This CDR3 comprises 13 residues. Germline CDR1 GTSNPN, CDR2 SVGIG (reference sequence). V lost 0 bases and J 0 bases, leaving 3 bases between the germline ends. Surgery without prior neoadjuvant therapy was the treatment of the selected pancreatic ductal adenocarcinoma patients. This clone came up a few times. Its specificity is unknown. Here immunoSEQ multiplex PCR was the method, and the copy in TCRdb shows in-frame clones only, minus some. The repertoire includes over 90,000 clones, nearly 95% of them detected once, and approximately 3.1% sits in the top ten. The V and J genes are TRBV30 and TRBJ1-5; no definite D call. The sequenced sample was PBMCs. The source is a human donor with pancreatic ductal adenocarcinoma. The CDR3 DNA reads TGTGCCTGGAGTGTGTATAGCAATCAGCCCCAGCATTTT. Its protein product is CAWSVYSNQPQHF. Together with reference TRBV30 and TRBJ1-5, the CDR3 gives the full variable domain: SQTIHQWPATLVQPVGSPLSLECTVEGTSNPNLYWYRQAAGRGLQLLFYSVGIGQISSEVPQNLSASRPQDRQFILSSKKLLLSDSGFYLCAWSVYSNQPQHFGDGTRLSIL.